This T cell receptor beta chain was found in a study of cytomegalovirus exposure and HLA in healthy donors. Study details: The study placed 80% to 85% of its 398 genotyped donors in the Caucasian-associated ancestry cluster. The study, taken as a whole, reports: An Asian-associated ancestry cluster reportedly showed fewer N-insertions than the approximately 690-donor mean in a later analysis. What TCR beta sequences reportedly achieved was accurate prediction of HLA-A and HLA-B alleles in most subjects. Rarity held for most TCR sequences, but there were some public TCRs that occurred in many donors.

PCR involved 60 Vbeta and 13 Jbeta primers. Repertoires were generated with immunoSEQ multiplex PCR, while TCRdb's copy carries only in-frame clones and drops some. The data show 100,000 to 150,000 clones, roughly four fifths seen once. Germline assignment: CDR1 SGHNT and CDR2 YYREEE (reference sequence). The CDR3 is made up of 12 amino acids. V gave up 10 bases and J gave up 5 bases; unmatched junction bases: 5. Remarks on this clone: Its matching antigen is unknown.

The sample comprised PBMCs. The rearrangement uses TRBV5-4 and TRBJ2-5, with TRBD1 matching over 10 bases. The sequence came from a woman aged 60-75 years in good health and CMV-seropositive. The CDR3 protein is CAGRGQGETQYF. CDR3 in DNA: TGTGCCGGGAGGGGACAGGGGGAGACCCAGTACTTC.